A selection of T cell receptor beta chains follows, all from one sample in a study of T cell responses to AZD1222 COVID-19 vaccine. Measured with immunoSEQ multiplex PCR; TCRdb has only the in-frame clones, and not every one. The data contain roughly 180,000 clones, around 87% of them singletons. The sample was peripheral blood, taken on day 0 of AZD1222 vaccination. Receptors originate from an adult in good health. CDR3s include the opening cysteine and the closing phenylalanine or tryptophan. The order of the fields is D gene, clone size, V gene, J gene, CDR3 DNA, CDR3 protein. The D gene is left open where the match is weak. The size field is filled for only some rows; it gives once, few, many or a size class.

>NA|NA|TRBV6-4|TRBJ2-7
TGTGCCAGGGGGGGGGCACCAACCTACGAGCAGTACTTC
CARGGAPTYEQYF
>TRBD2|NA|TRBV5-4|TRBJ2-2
TGTGCCAGCAGCCCCGGGACTAGCAGCACCGGGGAGCTGTTTTTT
CASSPGTSSTGELFF
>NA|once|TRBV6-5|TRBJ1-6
TGTGCCAGCAGCCTCGGGACGGTTGATAATTCACCCCTCCACTTT
CASSLGTVDNSPLHF
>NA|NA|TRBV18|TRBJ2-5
TGTGCCAGCTCACCCAGGGACTTCGGGACCCAGTACTTC
CASSPRDFGTQYF
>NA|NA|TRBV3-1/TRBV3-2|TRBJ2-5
TGTGCCAGCAGCCGGGTCCAGACCCAGTACTTC
CASSRVQTQYF
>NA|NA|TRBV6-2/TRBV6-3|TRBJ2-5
TGTGCCAGCAGTAAGGGACATAATTTCGCGACCCAGTACTTC
CASSKGHNFATQYF
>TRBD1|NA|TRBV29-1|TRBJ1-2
TGCAGCGTGCAAGGGGGCAGTTCCTATGGCTACACCTTC
CSVQGGSSYGYTF
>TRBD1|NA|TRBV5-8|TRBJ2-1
TGTGCCAGCAGCCCCCGGGACAGAAACTACAATGAGCAGTTCTTC
CASSPRDRNYNEQFF
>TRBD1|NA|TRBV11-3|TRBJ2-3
TGTGCCAGCAGCCTGGGACAGGGCTCAGCGAAAGATACGCAGTATTTT
CASSLGQGSAKDTQYF
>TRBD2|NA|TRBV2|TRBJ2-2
TGTGCCACCGGACTAGTTTCTTCCCCGGGGGAGCTGTTTTTT
CATGLVSSPGELFF
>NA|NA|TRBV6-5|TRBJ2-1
TGTGCCAGCAGTCACCGGGATGAGCAGTTCTTC
CASSHRDEQFF
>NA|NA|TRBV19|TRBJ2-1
TGTGCCAGTAGTCGGCGAGGGGGGAACAGGGCAAACAATGAGCAGTTCTTC
CASSRRGGNRANNEQFF
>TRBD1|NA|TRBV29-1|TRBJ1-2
TGCAGCGTGTGGGACAGGGCTTATGGCTACACCTTC
CSVWDRAYGYTF
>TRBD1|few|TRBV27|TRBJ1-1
TGTGCCAGCAGTTTATCCCCAGGGGGCAAAGTGTCTTTCTTT
CASSLSPGGKVSFF
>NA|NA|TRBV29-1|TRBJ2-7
TGCAGCGCGGGCGGAGGGGCAGGTTCCTACGAGCAGTACTTC
CSAGGGAGSYEQYF
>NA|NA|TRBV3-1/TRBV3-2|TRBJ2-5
TGTGCCAGCAGCCTGCGGAGTTCAAAAGAGACCCAGTACTTC
CASSLRSSKETQYF
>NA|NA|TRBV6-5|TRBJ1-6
TGTGCCAGCAAGGACGACAGTCTCTATAATTCACCCCTCCACTTT
CASKDDSLYNSPLHF
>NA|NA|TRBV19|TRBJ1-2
TGTGCCAGTTCTCGGCTGGTGGGTGCCTATGGCTACACCTTC
CASSRLVGAYGYTF
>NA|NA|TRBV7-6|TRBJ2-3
TGTGCCAGCAGCTCCCGTCCGCCCAGGAGCACAGATACGCAGTATTTT
CASSSRPPRSTDTQYF
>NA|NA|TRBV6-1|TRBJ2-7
TGTGCCAGCAGTGAATCAGGGGCCTACGAGCAGTACTTC
CASSESGAYEQYF
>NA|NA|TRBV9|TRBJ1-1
TGTGCCAGCAGCGTAGGGTCCGGGACTGAAGCTTTCTTT
CASSVGSGTEAFF
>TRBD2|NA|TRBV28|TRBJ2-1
TGTGCCAGCACGGGCCACCAACGGGGACTACCTCAGTTCTTC
CASTGHQRGLPQFF
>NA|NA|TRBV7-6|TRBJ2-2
TGTGCCAGCAGCAGAGAAGGCCGATCCTCCACCGGGGAGCTGTTTTTT
CASSREGRSSTGELFF
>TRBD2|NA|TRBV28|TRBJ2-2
TGTGCCAGCAGTCCACCCGGACTAGCATCATTTACCGGGGAGCTGTTTTTT
CASSPPGLASFTGELFF
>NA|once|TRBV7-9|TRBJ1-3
TGTGCCAGCAGCGACAGCTCTGGAAACACCATATATTTT
CASSDSSGNTIYF
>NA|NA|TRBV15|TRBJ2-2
TGTGCCACCAGCAAAAGGGGGAACACCGGGGAGCTGTTTTTT
CATSKRGNTGELFF
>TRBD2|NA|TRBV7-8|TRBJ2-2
TGTGCCAGCAGCTCACTAGCGGGGGGCCCGAACACCGGGGAGCTGTTTTTT
CASSSLAGGPNTGELFF
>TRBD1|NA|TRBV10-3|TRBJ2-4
TGTGCCATCAGTGAGACTCCGGGACAGGGTTTTACGGCCAAAAACATTCAGTACTTC
CAISETPGQGFTAKNIQYF
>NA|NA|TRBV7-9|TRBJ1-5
TGTGCCAGCAGCTTAGGGGTTAGCAATCAGCCCCAGCATTTT
CASSLGVSNQPQHF
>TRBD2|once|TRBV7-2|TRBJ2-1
TGTGCCAGCAGCCTAGGGCGGGGGGGCCTTGAGCAGTTCTTC
CASSLGRGGLEQFF
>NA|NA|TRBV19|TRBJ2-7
TGTGCCAGTAGTCGTGGCTTAGACTCCTACGAGCAGTACTTC
CASSRGLDSYEQYF
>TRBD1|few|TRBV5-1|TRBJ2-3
TGCGCCAGCAGCCGAACCGAGGGGGCATATACGCAGTATTTT
CASSRTEGAYTQYF
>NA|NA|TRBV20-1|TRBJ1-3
TGCAGTGCCTCCTCAGGAAACACCATATATTTT
CSASSGNTIYF
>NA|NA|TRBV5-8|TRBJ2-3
TGTGCCAGCAGCTTGGCCCTAGATACGCAGTATTTT
CASSLALDTQYF
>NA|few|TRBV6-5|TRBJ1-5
TGTGCCAGCAGTTACGGTCCCCCACAGAGCAATCAGCCCCAGCATTTT
CASSYGPPQSNQPQHF
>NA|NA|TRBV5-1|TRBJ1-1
TGCGCCAGCGGCCAAAGGATGAACACTGAAGCTTTCTTT
CASGQRMNTEAFF
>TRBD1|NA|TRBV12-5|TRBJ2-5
TGTGCTAGTGGTACAGGGGCGACCCAGTACTTC
CASGTGATQYF
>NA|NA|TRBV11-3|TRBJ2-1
TGTGCCAGCAGCTTAGAGGGGTCACTCGGGAGCTCCTACAATGAGCAGTTCTTC
CASSLEGSLGSSYNEQFF
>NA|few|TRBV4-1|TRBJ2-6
TGCGCCAGCAGCCAAGATCAACAGTCTGGGGCCAACGTCCTGACTTTC
CASSQDQQSGANVLTF
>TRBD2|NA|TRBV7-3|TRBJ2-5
TGTGCCAGCAGCTTAGGTCCCGGGCGGGGGGAAGAGACCCAGTACTTC
CASSLGPGRGEETQYF
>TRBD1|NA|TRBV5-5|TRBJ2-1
TGTGCCAGCAGCTGGGGAACAGGGGGTATCCGAGAGCAGTTCTTC
CASSWGTGGIREQFF
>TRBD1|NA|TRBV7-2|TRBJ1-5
TGTGCCAGCAGCGGCGGGACAGACTTAAATCAGCCCCAGCATTTT
CASSGGTDLNQPQHF
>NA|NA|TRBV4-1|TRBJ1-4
TGCGCCAGCAGCCAAGAGCTCGGGGAACTGTTTTTT
CASSQELGELFF
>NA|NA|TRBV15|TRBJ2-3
TGTGCCACCAGCAGAGATCCAGCCAACACAGATACGCAGTATTTT
CATSRDPANTDTQYF
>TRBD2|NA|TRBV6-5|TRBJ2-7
TGTGCCAGCAGTAGCGGGGCTTACGAGCAGTACTTC
CASSSGAYEQYF
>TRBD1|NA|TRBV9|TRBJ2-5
TGTGCCAGCAGTCAGACAGGGTTCGGAGAGACCCAGTACTTC
CASSQTGFGETQYF
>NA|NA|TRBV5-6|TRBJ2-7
TGTGCCAGCAGCGCCGCCGGGATCTCCTACGAGCAGTACTTC
CASSAAGISYEQYF
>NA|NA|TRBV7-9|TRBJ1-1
TGTGCCAGCAGTTGGCGGTTTCTCGGGGGAGCCCAGTCTGAAGCTTTCTTT
CASSWRFLGGAQSEAFF
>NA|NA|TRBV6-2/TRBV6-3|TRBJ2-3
TGTGCCAGCAGTTACGACCTCAACAGCGCAAGAAACACAGATACGCAGTATTTT
CASSYDLNSARNTDTQYF